Listed below are T cell receptor beta chains from one sample, sequenced in a study of blood T cell repertoires in COVID-19. Using immunoSEQ multiplex PCR, the repertoire was profiled, and TCRdb retains in-frame clones only, with some absent. The sample carries about 140,000 clones, 70% to 80% recorded once. The source material was peripheral blood. The receptors derive from a man aged 45-65 years with acute or convalescent COVID-19. Both conserved end residues are trimmed from each CDR3. Fields, in order: V gene, J gene, CDR3 protein.

TRBV15,TRBJ1-5,ATSRTGSDQPQH
TRBV5-6,TRBJ1-2,ASSGDRGNYGYT
TRBV5-8,TRBJ1-1,ASPSAGTGGSTEAF
TRBV12-3/TRBV12-4,TRBJ1-5,ASSGYSNQPQH
TRBV14,TRBJ1-6,ASSQADRGPNNSPLH
TRBV27,TRBJ2-3,ASRTLAGGKDTQY
TRBV5-4,TRBJ2-3,ASSLDQGWTDTQY
TRBV13,TRBJ2-3,ASSILAGGRGTDTQY
TRBV6-1,TRBJ1-5,ASSEATGGGQPQH
TRBV6-1,TRBJ2-2,ASSERLAGGLNTGELF
TRBV4-1,TRBJ2-6,ASSQGGQASGANVLT
TRBV7-2,TRBJ1-2,ASSPRAQGAARGYT
TRBV2,TRBJ2-1,ASSEARGGAEF
TRBV6-1,TRBJ1-5,ASSELGEGNQPQH
TRBV18,TRBJ1-4,ASSPDKQGMKLF
TRBV7-2,TRBJ2-4,ASSLGGGKYIQY
TRBV25-1,TRBJ2-3,ASSVGTSGRAATQY
TRBV3-1/TRBV3-2,TRBJ1-6,ASSQGRVPPGVSPLH
TRBV2,TRBJ2-7,ASRTGGEQY
TRBV7-9,TRBJ2-5,ASSLLSQETQY
TRBV5-6,TRBJ2-6,ASSNRSGANVLT
TRBV7-2,TRBJ2-3,ASSYSGGATDTQY
TRBV19,TRBJ2-1,ASSLSSGSSYNEQF
TRBV14,TRBJ1-2,ASSHLLGTGDTNYGYT
TRBV24-1,TRBJ1-2,ATSDFPGGGYT
TRBV10-2,TRBJ1-1,ASSPDRLTTEAF
TRBV5-1,TRBJ2-3,ASSLVSGGADTQY
TRBV5-1,TRBJ1-1,ASSFDRVGTEAF
TRBV30,TRBJ2-6,AWLGGDRGGAGANVLT
TRBV10-3,TRBJ2-3,ASRTSGGNTDTQY
TRBV4-1,TRBJ2-5,ASSQGRGGARETQY
TRBV28,TRBJ1-6,ASRGQGRDSPLH
TRBV5-1,TRBJ2-1,ASSLQGYYNEQF
TRBV12-3/TRBV12-4,TRBJ1-1,ASSLSEFEAF
TRBV2,TRBJ2-7,ASSSERGGYEQY
TRBV12-3/TRBV12-4,TRBJ2-3,ASSQTLATQY
TRBV21-1,TRBJ2-2,ASSKGRWSGLF
TRBV6-1,TRBJ2-5,ASSEGRIGASYQETQY
TRBV7-8,TRBJ1-1,ASSLVGGETEAF
TRBV7-6,TRBJ1-2,ASSSGRTPNYGYT
TRBV7-8,TRBJ2-2,ASSSSGLASPGELF
TRBV18,TRBJ1-2,ASSPNPPSTGMGYT
TRBV6-1,TRBJ1-5,ASSEQDRGTNQPQH
TRBV9,TRBJ2-3,ASSGDFRADTQY
TRBV5-5,TRBJ2-6,ASSFAGAANVLT
TRBV21-1,TRBJ1-4,ASILGRGKLF
TRBV29-1,TRBJ1-3,SVEGQGAGNTIY
TRBV12-3/TRBV12-4,TRBJ1-6,ATQDSSNSPLH
TRBV7-2,TRBJ1-2,ASSPYSGGYGYT
TRBV2,TRBJ1-4,ASSDGGSNEKLF
TRBV30,TRBJ1-2,AWSVGPYRGYGYT
TRBV6-5,TRBJ1-6,ASRPRGASPLH
TRBV4-2,TRBJ2-1,ASSHGSGTGNEQF
TRBV3-1/TRBV3-2,TRBJ2-5,ASSWVGLAGGNQETQY
TRBV19,TRBJ2-5,ASSIGVAGETQY